These 5 T cell receptor beta chains originate from one sample sequenced in a study of blood T cell repertoires in COVID-19. TCRdb's table, derived via immunoSEQ multiplex PCR, lists solely in-frame clones and lacks some. The sample carries 200,000 to 250,000 clones, around three quarters recorded once. Sequencing was performed on peripheral blood. The source is a woman between 65 and 79 years old with acute or convalescent COVID-19.

The chain employs TRBV2 and TRBJ2-2, with TRBD1 identical over 9 bases. Germline V gene sequence: CDR1 SNHLY, CDR2 FYNNEI. The CDR3 loop spans 15 amino acids. The junction had 8 bases not matched to a gene; V was cut back by 6 bases and J by 6 bases. The DNA of the CDR3 is TGTGCCAGCAGAGTCCGGGACAGGGCTTCCGGGGAGCTGTTTTTT. Translated: CASRVRDRASGELFF. Full variable domain (rest looked up from reference TRBV2 and TRBJ2-2): EPEVTQTPSHQVTQMGQEVILRCVPISNHLYFYWYRQILGQKVEFLVSFYNNEISEKSEIFDDQFSVERPDGSNFTLKIRSTKLEDSAMYFCASRVRDRASGELFFGEGSRLTVL.

CDR3 in DNA: TGTGCCTGGAGTTTCCCCCCCACAGGTGGCTACACCTTC. This gives the protein CAWSFPPTGGYTF. The chain couples TRBV30 to TRBJ1-2; TRBD1 is a possible D gene (5 bases). CDR3 length: 13 residues. Germline loops: CDR1 GTSNPN, CDR2 SVGIG (reference sequence). Between the trimmed V and J ends, which lost 2 bases and 7 bases, there was a span of 14 bases.

V usage is TRBV12-3 or TRBV12-4 and J usage is TRBJ2-1; no clear D. The CDR3 totals 13 residues. Trimming shortened V by 5 bases and J by 8 bases, and 13 bases separated the two germline ends. This CDR3 reads CASSILLSDEQFF. CDR3 DNA sequence: TGTGCCAGCAGTATTCTCTTGTCCGATGAGCAGTTCTTC.

The chain links TRBV7-2 to TRBJ2-3; no definite D call. Germline CDR1 is SGHTA and CDR2 is FQGNSA. V was cut by 3 bases and J by 6 bases, with 10 bases left in between. The CDR3 has 13 amino acids. CDR3: CASSFPGTDTQYF. DNA of the CDR3: TGTGCCAGCAGCTTTCCCGGTACGGATACGCAGTATTTT.

The chain links TRBV25-1 to TRBJ1-4, with TRBD1 matching 8 bases. J gave up 8 bases and V 5 bases, and 7 bases lay outside the gene matches. Germline values: CDR1 MGHDK, CDR2 SYGVNS. CDR3 length: 14 residues. The CDR3: CASSPRQGTEKLFF. The CDR3 bases are TGTGCCAGCAGTCCACGACAGGGGACCGAAAAACTGTTTTTT.